The rows below give T cell receptor beta chains drawn from one sample of a study of human T cells and chemical hapten exposure. One entry per CDR3 protein, called by TCRdb with MiXCR from the RACE reads. The sample consists of more than 45,000 distinct CDR3 sequences, 9.5% to 15% of them appearing once. This specimen consisted of whole blood, obtained in connection with sensitization to the hapten diphenylcyclopropenone (DPC). The receptors derive from a man aged 30-40 years with alopecia areata. Some clones in this sample may be carry-over from other donors' samples. Each CDR3 is given without its conserved first and last residue. Each record gives: D gene, J gene, V gene, CDR3 protein. D genes are given only for firm matches.

>TRBD2|TRBJ2-3|TRBV30
AWSKAGAHASTDTQY
>NA|TRBJ1-1|TRBV28
ASSSDGQNTEAF
>NA|TRBJ2-7|TRBV28
ASSSTAPYEQY
>TRBD1|TRBJ1-1|TRBV20-1
SAAAPGQQLNTEAF
>NA|TRBJ1-1|TRBV20-1
SARLASYITGGTEAF
>NA|TRBJ1-1|TRBV18
ASSPYGPQGTEAF
>TRBD1|TRBJ1-5|TRBV7-9
ASSLVAGGSNQPQH
>NA|TRBJ1-6|TRBV12-3/TRBV12-4
ASSLGVYNSPLH
>NA|TRBJ1-4|TRBV28
ASSGTRYNEKLF
>NA|TRBJ2-7|TRBV28
ASSLGRGPYEQY
>NA|TRBJ1-5|TRBV7-8
ASSLDRDQPQH
>NA|TRBJ2-7|TRBV5-1
ASSLDSVHEQY
>TRBD1|TRBJ1-6|TRBV7-9
ASSGGTVDNSPLH